The 32 T cell receptor beta chains presented below share a single source sample, sequenced in a study of shared clonotypes between healthy human individuals. Sequencing was performed with immunoSEQ multiplex PCR; in TCRdb, only in-frame clones are kept and a portion is missing. Of approximately 2.5 million clones listed, roughly nine tenths are singletons. Sequenced sample: naive CD4+ T cells sorted from blood. Subset given: CD45RA+ positively selected. The receptors here all came from a man younger than 35 in good health.

CDR3 sequence reads: CSVGAGVEQFF. The CDR3 DNA is TGCAGCGTTGGAGCGGGAGTTGAGCAGTTCTTC. J is TRBJ2-1 and V is TRBV29-1, with 8 bases lining up with TRBD2. J was trimmed by 9 bases and V by 4 bases; bases with no gene match: 2. Germline V gene data show CDR1 as SQVTM and CDR2 as ANQGSEA. This CDR3 has 11 residues.

The chain uses TRBV18 and TRBJ1-2, with D possibly being TRBD1 (6 bases). The CDR3 is 14 amino acids. V was cut by 3 bases and J by 7 bases, with 15 bases left in between. Germline V lookup: CDR1 KGHSH, CDR2 LQKENI. CDR3 amino acids: CASSPDYRAGGYTF. The CDR3 DNA sequence: TGTGCCAGCTCACCCGACTACAGGGCAGGTGGCTACACCTTC.

The rearrangement uses TRBV11-3 and TRBJ2-3; no reliable D call. CDR1 SGHNT and CDR2 YENEEA come from the germline V gene. V lost 5 bases and J 2 bases, leaving 8 bases between the germline ends. This CDR3 spans 13 amino acids. CDR3 protein: CASSLRLTDTQYF. CDR3 coding DNA: TGTGCCAGCAGCCTCCGACTCACAGATACGCAGTATTTT.

This clone occurred a few times. V gene TRBV10-1 combines with J gene TRBJ2-2; D not certain. With 6 bases removed from V and 5 bases from J, the gap between germline ends came to 10 bases. CDR1 is WNHNN, CDR2 SYGVQD, per germline (reference sequence). The CDR3 runs 13 residues. The CDR3: CASSPFLTGELFF. The CDR3 DNA reads TGCGCCAGCAGCCCCTTTTTGACCGGGGAGCTGTTTTTT.

The chain recombines TRBV11-3 with TRBJ2-1; perhaps TRBD2 as D (6 bases). Trimming removed 1 base at V and 6 bases at J, with 13 bases between. The germline CDR1 and CDR2 sequences are SGHNT and YENEEA. The CDR3 contains 15 residues. CDR3 DNA sequence: TGTGCCAGCAGCTTAGCTGGCTTAGCGGTCAATGAGCAGTTCTTC. Amino acids: CASSLAGLAVNEQFF. Drawing the rest from reference TRBV11-3 and TRBJ2-1, the complete variable domain is EAGVVQSPRYKIIEKKQPVAFWCNPISGHNTLYWYLQNLGQGPELLIRYENEEAVDDSQLPKDRFSAERLKGVDSTLKIQPAELGDSAVYLCASSLAGLAVNEQFFGPGTRLTVL.

This rearrangement joins TRBV11-2 to TRBJ2-7; TRBD2 matches at 7 bases. There are 13 residues in the CDR3. The germline CDR1 and CDR2 sequences are SGHAT and FQNNGV. Trimming took 6 bases from V and 7 from J; bases not matched to a gene: 9. The CDR3 spells CASRPAGAREQYF. In DNA form, the CDR3 reads TGTGCCAGCAGACCGGCGGGAGCTAGGGAGCAGTACTTC.

The V gene is TRBV6-5, the J gene TRBJ2-1, with 7 bases aligning to TRBD2. The germline V gene has CDR1 MNHEY and CDR2 SVGAGI. V trimming: 4 bases; J trimming: 3 bases; junction bases outside the gene matches: 9. The CDR3 length is 16 residues. The CDR3 nucleotides are TGTGCCAGCAGTTCGAAGCGGGGCGGGAACTACAATGAGCAGTTCTTC. It yields the protein CASSSKRGGNYNEQFF.

V is TRBV5-4 and J is TRBJ1-6, with 10 bases fitting TRBD1. This CDR3 has 17 amino acids. V shed 2 bases, J shed 6 bases, and the junction held 8 bases outside the gene matches. Germline CDR1 and CDR2: SGHNT and YYREEE (reference sequence). The CDR3 sequence: CASSLGDRGLLNSPLHF. The CDR3 DNA reads as TGTGCCAGCAGCTTAGGGGACAGGGGATTACTTAATTCACCCCTCCACTTT.

A note on this clone: This sample includes further DNA sequences coding for the same CDR3. V gene TRBV19 combines with J gene TRBJ2-3; either TRBD1 or TRBD2 may fit D (5 bases each). Deletions cut 6 bases from V and 1 base from J, with 8 bases between. Per the germline V gene, CDR1 is LNHDA and CDR2 is SQIVND (reference sequence). This CDR3 has 13 amino acids. DNA for the CDR3: TGTGCCAGTAGAAGAGGGGGCACAGATACGCAGTATTTT. It specifies CASRRGGTDTQYF.

The chain has TRBV4-3 and TRBJ2-7, with D possibly TRBD1 on 6 matching bases. V shed 0 bases and J shed 3 bases, with 12 bases lying between them. Germline V gene data show CDR1 as LGHNA and CDR2 as YSLEER. The CDR3 extends over 15 amino acids. The CDR3 is CASSQDLARGYEQYF. CDR3 in DNA: TGCGCCAGCAGCCAAGATTTGGCCAGGGGCTACGAGCAGTACTTC.

V gene TRBV6-6 combines with J gene TRBJ1-3; D is possibly TRBD1 (5 bases). The V gene lost 6 bases and the J gene lost 7 bases, with 19 bases spanning the gap. Germline V gene lookup returns CDR1 MNHNY and CDR2 SVGAGI (reference sequence). This CDR3 contains 15 residues. The CDR3 sequence: CASSRWDSGSNTIYF. The CDR3 DNA is TGTGCCAGCAGCAGATGGGACTCTGGCAGTAACACCATATATTTT.

This chain joins TRBV25-1 and TRBJ2-5; D is unresolved. The CDR3 has 14 residues. V shed 2 bases and J shed 5 bases, with 12 bases lying between them. In germline, CDR1 is MGHDK, CDR2 SYGVNS. The CDR3 protein is CASSETELGETQYF. The CDR3 DNA is TGTGCCAGCAGTGAAACGGAATTGGGGGAGACCCAGTACTTC.

V and J are TRBV5-4 and TRBJ1-2, with TRBD1 matching 12 bases. The germline CDR1 and CDR2 sequences are SGHNT and YYREEE (reference sequence). V lost 2 bases to trimming and J lost 8 bases; unmatched junction nucleotides: 7. The CDR3 extends over 15 amino acids. The CDR3 sequence is CASSFPGTGGEGYTF. The CDR3 DNA reads TGTGCCAGCAGCTTCCCAGGGACAGGGGGCGAGGGCTACACCTTC.

This chain uses TRBV5-1 with TRBJ2-1, with 8 bases identical to TRBD2. Germline V gene data show CDR1 as SGHRS and CDR2 as YFSETQ. CDR3 length: 15 residues. V lost 0 bases and J lost 6; bases outside the gene matches: 5. CDR3 sequence (DNA): TGCGCCAGCAGCTTGGGCCCTAGCGGGTTCAATGAGCAGTTCTTC. Translated, it gives CASSLGPSGFNEQFF.

The chain links TRBV5-1 to TRBJ1-4; D gene unclear. The CDR3 runs 15 residues. V lost 4 bases and J 0 bases, leaving 10 bases between the germline ends. The germline gives CDR1 SGHRS, CDR2 YFSETQ. The CDR3 coding sequence is TGCGCCAGCAGCCAAGACTTTGCAACTAATGAAAAACTGTTTTTT. Translation: CASSQDFATNEKLFF. Full variable domain (rest looked up from reference TRBV5-1 and TRBJ1-4): KAGVTQTPRYLIKTRGQQVTLSCSPISGHRSVSWYQQTPGQGLQFLFEYFSETQRNKGNFPGRFSGRQFSNSRSEMNVSTLELGDSALYLCASSQDFATNEKLFFGSGTQLSVL.

The chain is built from TRBV9 and TRBJ1-2; D ambiguous. V gave up 4 bases and J gave up 1 base, with 11 bases separating them. In germline, CDR1 is SGDLS, CDR2 YYNGEE. CDR3 length: 14 amino acids. The DNA for the CDR3 is TGTGCCAGCAGCTCAGGCATCGTTAACTATGGCTACACCTTC. This sequence encodes CASSSGIVNYGYTF.

The genes are TRBV7-2 and TRBJ2-5, with 9 bases that match TRBD2. The CDR3 is 14 residues long. With V trimmed by 4 bases and J by 4 bases, 4 bases remained unmatched. The germline V gene has CDR1 SGHTA and CDR2 FQGNSA. The CDR3 is CASSSRLAAETQYF. CDR3 DNA sequence: TGTGCCAGCAGCTCACGACTAGCGGCAGAGACCCAGTACTTC.

The chain links TRBV5-8 to TRBJ2-5, with TRBD2 identical over 14 bases. V was clipped by 6 bases and J by 4 bases; unmatched bases: 8. The CDR3 spans 16 residues. Germline assignment: CDR1 SGHTS and CDR2 YDEGEE. This CDR3 reads CASIMGLAGVSETQYF. The CDR3 DNA reads as TGTGCCAGCATCATGGGACTAGCGGGAGTTTCAGAGACCCAGTACTTC.

The chain recombines TRBV27 with TRBJ2-7, with a possible D match to TRBD1 (7 bases). The CDR3 has 17 residues. Looked up from germline, CDR1 is MNHEY and CDR2 is SMNVEV (reference sequence). With 5 bases removed from V and 0 bases from J, the gap between germline ends came to 20 bases. The DNA for the CDR3 is TGTGCCAGCAGTCGTCTTCTCTCAGGGGGGCACTCCTACGAGCAGTACTTC. Its translation is CASSRLLSGGHSYEQYF.

The sample holds one count of this clone. The chain combines TRBV6-5 with TRBJ2-7; TRBD1 matches at 8 bases. This CDR3 is built from 15 residues. Germline lookup yields CDR1 MNHEY and CDR2 SVGAGI. With 2 bases clipped from V and 5 bases from J, the junction kept 8 bases outside the gene matches. The CDR3 sequence is CASSYTRTGIHEQYF. The CDR3 DNA follows: TGTGCCAGCAGTTACACCCGGACAGGGATCCACGAGCAGTACTTC.

This chain links TRBV5-1 with TRBJ2-7; D may match TRBD1 or TRBD2 (5 bases each). Germline V CDR1 and CDR2: SGHRS, YFSETQ. Trimming took 4 bases from V and 3 from J, leaving 14 bases between them. This CDR3 comprises 14 residues. Here the CDR3 DNA reads TGCGCCAGCAGCGAGCTCCGGGACGGCTACGAGCAGTACTTC. Protein sequence: CASSELRDGYEQYF.

The chain employs TRBV13 and TRBJ1-1; no clear D. V lost 2 bases and J lost 1, with 5 bases in between. The CDR3 runs to 13 residues. From germline, CDR1 is PRHDT and CDR2 FYEKMQ (reference sequence). Written as DNA, the CDR3 is TGTGCCAGCAGCTTACGCCGGAACACTGAAGCTTTCTTT. It codes for CASSLRRNTEAFF.

In its sample, this clone was seen once. This chain links TRBV30 with TRBJ1-4, with D perhaps matching TRBD1 (6 bases). The CDR3 sequence is 13 residues long. With 2 bases removed from V and 7 bases from J, the gap between germline ends came to 11 bases. The V gene's germline CDR1 is GTSNPN and CDR2 SVGIG (reference sequence). The CDR3 DNA reads as TGTGCCTGGAGTACCGGACAGCGTGAAAAACTGTTTTTT. It codes for CAWSTGQREKLFF.

The J gene is TRBJ2-1, the V gene TRBV11-2, with 10 bases identical to TRBD2. This CDR3 comprises 15 residues. J lost 5 bases, V lost 5 bases, and 6 bases had no gene match. Germline assignment: CDR1 SGHAT and CDR2 FQNNGV. DNA for the CDR3: TGTGCCAGCAGCCCCTGGACTAGCGGAGACAATGAGCAGTTCTTC. Protein product: CASSPWTSGDNEQFF. The full variable domain, with the rest looked up from reference TRBV11-2 and TRBJ2-1, is EAGVAQSPRYKIIEKRQSVAFWCNPISGHATLYWYQQILGQGPKLLIQFQNNGVVDDSQLPKDRFSAERLKGVDSTLKIQPAKLEDSAVYLCASSPWTSGDNEQFFGPGTRLTVL.

The chain combines TRBV7-2 with TRBJ1-1; D ambiguous. Trimming stripped 6 bases from V and 3 bases from J, with 11 bases between. Germline V gives CDR1 SGHTA, CDR2 FQGNSA. CDR3 length equals 13 residues. CDR3: CASSTIGHTEAFF. CDR3 DNA: TGTGCCAGCAGTACCATCGGGCACACTGAAGCTTTCTTT.

The chain is built from TRBV4-1 and TRBJ2-5; D unclear. Between the trimmed V and J ends, which lost 0 bases and 1 base, there was a span of 12 bases. Per germline, CDR1 MGHRA and CDR2 YSYEKL. The CDR3 length is 16 residues. The CDR3 bases are TGCGCCAGCAGCCAAGATTTAAGGCAGATCCAAGAGACCCAGTACTTC. Translation gives CASSQDLRQIQETQYF.

The chain links TRBV28 to TRBJ1-4, with D unresolved. The CDR3 runs 14 residues. Germline CDR1 and CDR2: MDHEN and SYDVKM. Trimming took off 7 bases at V and 4 bases at J, with 13 bases between the two ends. CDR3 bases: TGTGCCAGCAACCGAGGAAGCGTTAATGAAAAACTGTTTTTT. It codes for CASNRGSVNEKLFF.

The CDR3 spells CASSYSAEANYGYTF. The CDR3 DNA reads as TGTGCCAGCAGTTACTCGGCAGAAGCTAACTATGGCTACACCTTC. The chain couples TRBV6-6 to TRBJ1-2; D not certain. The germline gives CDR1 MNHNY, CDR2 SVGAGI (reference sequence). CDR3 length equals 15 residues. The ends were cut back, 0 bases at V and 0 bases at J, with 8 bases in the middle.

V gene TRBV5-1 combines with J gene TRBJ1-3, with 7 bases matching TRBD1. The J segment lost 5 bases and the V segment lost 2 bases, leaving 4 bases of the junction unmatched. CDR1 and CDR2 from the germline V gene are SGHRS and YFSETQ. The CDR3 runs 14 residues. This CDR3 reads CASSLTGERNTIYF. The CDR3 bases are TGCGCCAGCAGCTTAACAGGGGAAAGAAACACCATATATTTT.

This clone was counted a single time. The chain joins TRBV11-2 to TRBJ1-3; D unresolved. V lost 2 bases, J lost 2 bases, and 13 bases lay in between. CDR1 is SGHAT and CDR2 is FQNNGV in the germline V gene. The CDR3 has 16 residues. In DNA form, the CDR3 reads TGTGCCAGCAGCTTATACAGAACGACTACTGGAAACACCATATATTTT. This encodes CASSLYRTTTGNTIYF.

The V call is TRBV19, the J call TRBJ2-1; 9 bases agree with TRBD2. CDR3 size: 16 residues. Germline assignment: CDR1 LNHDA and CDR2 SQIVND (reference sequence). Trimming removed 1 base from V and 6 bases from J; junction bases left unmatched: 7. The CDR3 DNA reads as TGTGCCAGTAGTATAGCTGAGCTAGCGGGAACCAATGAGCAGTTCTTC. This encodes CASSIAELAGTNEQFF. Full variable domain (remainder filled in from reference TRBV19 and TRBJ2-1): DGGITQSPKYLFRKEGQNVTLSCEQNLNHDAMYWYRQDPGQGLRLIYYSQIVNDFQKGDIAEGYSVSREKKESFPLTVTSAQKNPTAFYLCASSIAELAGTNEQFFGPGTRLTVL.

The CDR3 here is CASSIYTGETETQYF. The CDR3 DNA sequence: TGTGCCAGTAGTATTTACACGGGAGAGACAGAGACCCAGTACTTC. This sequence joins TRBV19 and TRBJ2-5; TRBD2 might be the D (6 bases). The CDR3 consists of 15 residues. Germline V gives CDR1 LNHDA, CDR2 SQIVND (reference sequence). V gave up 3 bases and J gave up 4 bases, with 15 bases separating them.